This TCR beta chain derives from a study of T cell repertoires in cytomegalovirus infection (dated by TCRdb to between 2018 and 2021). Looking at the study overall: Donor HLA type was relevant to the analysis, because carriage of CMV infection together with the matching HLA type was indicated by public TCR beta signatures. Findings and caveats that apply to the study as a whole: The ex vivo response was dominated by HLA-C-restricted CMV-specific TCR beta clonotypes, and the single most frequent clonotype in two of eight donors was supplied by these HLA-C-restricted clonotypes. In both this cohort and an independent cohort of approximately 350 donors, the cumulative frequency of public TCR beta family members distinguished carriers of CMV infection plus the relevant HLA type.

The data were produced on an Illumina HiSeq 1500. The public reads were reprocessed in TCRdb via fastp at Q25 and MiXCR, keeping in-frame beta chains. All rows with the same CDR3 protein become a single entry with the most common DNA and genes. The sample contains about 490,000 distinct CDR3 sequences, about 30% of them found a single time. The ten largest clones take up 13% of the sample. On this clonotype: The specificity of this receptor is unknown. There are no base qualities to consult, and no much larger clone falls within one base.

The CDR3 runs 16 residues from the cysteine to the phenylalanine. Only the CDR3 DNA stays, 48 bases, in frame from base 1. Trimmed from V: 0 bases; trimmed from J: 2 bases; junction bases lacking a gene match: 5. Sequences SGDLS (CDR1) and YYNGEE (CDR2) are obtained from the germline V gene. The sequenced sample was PBMCs. This receptor was identified in a human donor in good health (CMV status not recorded). Some clones in this sample may be carry-over from other donors' samples. The sequence joins TRBV9 to TRBJ2-1, with 7 central nucleotides matching TRBD2. The encoded CDR3 is CASSVATAGTYNEQFF. The DNA reads as follows: TGTGCCAGCAGCGTAGCTACAGCGGGAACCTACAATGAGCAGTTCTTC.